The 18 T cell receptor beta chains given below trace back to one sample, sequenced in a study of shared clonotypes between healthy human individuals. TCRdb's table, derived via immunoSEQ multiplex PCR, lists solely in-frame clones and lacks some. The repertoire has roughly 2 million clones, approximately 94% of them found once; the top ten carry about 0.13%. Sequencing was performed on naive CD4+ T cells sorted from blood. The subset: CD45RA+ positively selected. These receptors came from a man in his late teens or twenties in good health.

The chain has TRBV6-1 and TRBJ2-7; 9 nucleotides align to TRBD2. The CDR3 consists of 15 residues. Germline loops: CDR1 MNHNS, CDR2 SASEGT. V lost 5 bases and J lost 3; bases outside the gene matches: 8. CDR3 region: CASSTLSGSHYEQYF. The CDR3 DNA is TGTGCCAGCAGTACTCTTAGCGGGAGTCACTACGAGCAGTACTTC.

The chain is built from TRBV6-1 and TRBJ1-1; D unclear. V gave up 6 bases and J gave up 1 base, with 9 bases separating them. The CDR3 sequence is 13 residues long. Germline V gene data show CDR1 as MNHNS and CDR2 as SASEGT. CDR3 bases: TGTGCCAGCAGAGTTCAGAAGAACACTGAAGCTTTCTTT. Residues: CASRVQKNTEAFF.

The chain couples TRBV11-2 to TRBJ2-5; D gene uncertain. The CDR3 loop spans 12 amino acids. Germline CDR1 is SGHAT and CDR2 is FQNNGV. Trimming stripped 1 base from V and 1 base from J, with 1 base between. This CDR3 is CASSLAQETQYF. Here the CDR3 DNA reads TGTGCCAGCAGCTTAGCCCAAGAGACCCAGTACTTC. Looking up the rest from reference TRBV11-2 and TRBJ2-5 gives the full variable domain: EAGVAQSPRYKIIEKRQSVAFWCNPISGHATLYWYQQILGQGPKLLIQFQNNGVVDDSQLPKDRFSAERLKGVDSTLKIQPAKLEDSAVYLCASSLAQETQYFGPGTRLLVL.

The V gene is TRBV7-2, the J gene TRBJ2-5, with 11 bases fitting TRBD2. The length of the CDR3 is 15 residues. Germline V lookup: CDR1 SGHTA, CDR2 FQGNSA. Trimming took 4 bases from V and 2 from J; bases not matched to a gene: 3. The CDR3 nucleotides are TGTGCCAGCAGCTCCAGACTAGCGGGGCAAGAGACCCAGTACTTC. Protein product: CASSSRLAGQETQYF.

The CDR3 loop is CASSSETGFSSYNEQFF. DNA for the CDR3: TGTGCCAGCAGCTCCGAGACGGGGTTTAGCTCCTACAATGAGCAGTTCTTC. The chain is built from TRBV11-3 and TRBJ2-1; possibly TRBD2 for D (5 bases). Trimming left V 4 bases short and J 0 bases short, with 16 bases between. CDR3 size: 17 residues. Germline V gene lookup returns CDR1 SGHNT and CDR2 YENEEA.

The rearrangement links TRBV6-6 to TRBJ1-2; TRBD1 agrees at 7 bases. The CDR3 extends over 14 amino acids. The germline CDR1 and CDR2 sequences are MNHNY and SVGAGI (reference sequence). The ends lost 5 bases at V and 8 bases at J; junction bases unmatched: 11. The CDR3 sequence: CASSTRTGPGGYTF. CDR3 nucleotides: TGTGCCAGCAGTACCCGGACAGGCCCTGGAGGCTACACCTTC.

The chain combines TRBV7-9 with TRBJ1-2, with D maybe TRBD1 (5 bases). CDR1 and CDR2 (germline): SEHNR, FQNEAQ (reference sequence). The CDR3 totals 14 residues. The V end lost 6 bases, the J end lost 1 base, and 12 bases lay between the germline ends. The CDR3 reads CASSRGDSNYGYTF. For the CDR3, the DNA is TGTGCCAGCAGTAGGGGCGACAGTAACTATGGCTACACCTTC.

This clone has a handful of counts. The chain employs TRBV4-1 and TRBJ1-1, with 11 bases aligning to TRBD1. The CDR3 runs 16 residues. The trim removed 4 bases at V and 1 base at J, leaving 5 bases unmatched. The germline V gene encodes CDR1 MGHRA and CDR2 YSYEKL. The CDR3 is CASSLWDRGTNTEAFF. The CDR3 nucleotides are TGCGCCAGCAGCCTATGGGACAGGGGGACGAACACTGAAGCTTTCTTT.

The chain joins TRBV7-8 to TRBJ2-1; TRBD2 might be the D (5 bases). CDR1 is SGHVS, CDR2 FQNEAQ, per germline. The V and J ends lost 7 bases and 9 bases respectively, with 16 bases between them. The CDR3 totals 13 residues. The CDR3 spells CASIARDSFEQFF. The CDR3 region has the DNA TGTGCCAGCATCGCCCGGGATAGCTTTGAGCAGTTCTTC.

This clone was seen just once. This chain connects TRBV6-1 to TRBJ1-3; 7 nucleotides match TRBD1. Germline values: CDR1 MNHNS, CDR2 SASEGT. This CDR3 comprises 13 residues. The V segment lost 7 bases and the J segment 3 bases; nucleotides outside the gene matches: 3. CDR3 nucleotides: TGTGCCAGCAATGGACAGGTTGGAAACACCATATATTTT. Translating gives CASNGQVGNTIYF.

The genes are TRBV7-8 and TRBJ1-2, with TRBD1 identical over 7 bases. The CDR3 extends over 13 amino acids. V lost 5 bases and J lost 8; bases outside the gene matches: 8. Per germline, CDR1 SGHVS and CDR2 FQNEAQ. CDR3 loop: CASSQDRDLGYTF. The DNA for the CDR3 is TGTGCCAGCAGCCAAGACAGGGACTTAGGCTACACCTTC.

This clone was seen a few times. The same CDR3 also results from other DNA sequences found in this sample. The J gene is TRBJ1-2, the V gene TRBV6-5; D remains ambiguous. CDR3 length: 13 residues. CDR1 and CDR2 from the germline V gene are MNHEY and SVGAGI. The V gene lost 2 bases and the J gene lost 4 bases, with 8 bases spanning the gap. CDR3 sequence (DNA): TGTGCCAGCAGTTACAGGGAGGGCTATGGCTACACCTTC. This encodes CASSYREGYGYTF.

The chain has TRBV28 and TRBJ2-7; possible D gene TRBD2, 6 bases. The V end was cut by 2 bases, the J end by 6 bases, with 17 bases between. The CDR3 totals 15 residues. CDR1 MDHEN and CDR2 SYDVKM come from the germline V gene. The CDR3 DNA reads as TGTGCCAGCAGTTTAGCTGGGGGGACCCGGGCCGAGCAGTACTTC. This sequence encodes CASSLAGGTRAEQYF. Combining the CDR3 with reference TRBV28 and TRBJ2-7 gives the whole variable domain DVKVTQSSRYLVKRTGEKVFLECVQDMDHENMFWYRQDPGLGLRLIYFSYDVKMKEKGDIPEGYSVSREKKERFSLILESASTNQTSMYLCASSLAGGTRAEQYFGPGTRLTVT.

This chain connects TRBV4-1 to TRBJ1-5, with TRBD1 as a possible D gene (5 bases). Germline values: CDR1 MGHRA, CDR2 YSYEKL. Trimming shortened V by 3 bases and J by 7 bases, and 13 bases separated the two germline ends. The CDR3 is 14 amino acids. The CDR3 nucleotides read TGCGCCAGCAGCCAGAGGGACTCTAGACAGCCCCAGCATTTT. As protein: CASSQRDSRQPQHF.

V is TRBV7-2 and J is TRBJ2-7; the D gene is possibly TRBD1 (6 bases). V was shortened by 1 base and J by 2 bases, with 9 bases between the two germline ends. The CDR3 is 14 amino acids. Germline V gene data show CDR1 as SGHTA and CDR2 as FQGNSA. The CDR3 sequence: CASSLEGGPYEQYF. CDR3 sequence (DNA): TGTGCCAGCAGCTTAGAAGGGGGTCCCTACGAGCAGTACTTC.

This sequence joins TRBV7-2 and TRBJ2-3, with TRBD2 as a possible D gene (6 bases). The CDR3 has 17 residues. Trimming pared 5 bases from V and 5 bases from J, leaving 23 bases between. In germline, CDR1 is SGHTA, CDR2 FQGNSA. The CDR3 region has the DNA TGTGCCAGCAGCGCGGACTCGGGGACCCGGGGGATAGATACGCAGTATTTT. Translating gives CASSADSGTRGIDTQYF. Combining the CDR3 with reference TRBV7-2 and TRBJ2-3 gives the whole variable domain GAGVSQSPSNKVTEKGKDVELRCDPISGHTALYWYRQSLGQGLEFLIYFQGNSAPDKSGLPSDRFSAERTGGSVSTLTIQRTQQEDSAVYLCASSADSGTRGIDTQYFGPGTRLTVL.

This rearrangement joins TRBV7-8 to TRBJ1-2; 11 positions agree with TRBD1. V lost 4 bases and J lost 7; bases outside the gene matches: 8. Germline V gene lookup returns CDR1 SGHVS and CDR2 FQNEAQ. The CDR3 has 15 amino acids. The CDR3 here is CASSSQGTGGIGYTF. CDR3 nucleotide sequence: TGTGCCAGCAGCTCCCAGGGGACAGGGGGAATTGGCTACACCTTC.

The chain joins TRBV9 to TRBJ2-7; D remains ambiguous. Trimming removed 4 bases from V and 0 bases from J, with 11 bases in between. The V gene's germline CDR1 is SGDLS and CDR2 YYNGEE. The length of the CDR3 is 14 residues. The DNA for the CDR3 is TGTGCCAGCAGCCCGATCGGCAGCTCCTACGAGCAGTACTTC. It encodes CASSPIGSSYEQYF. Filled out from reference TRBV9 and TRBJ2-7, the complete variable domain reads DSGVTQTPKHLITATGQRVTLRCSPRSGDLSVYWYQQSLDQGLQFLIQYYNGEERAKGNILERFSAQQFPDLHSELNLSSLELGDSALYFCASSPIGSSYEQYFGPGTRLTVT.